Below are 19 T cell receptor beta chains sequenced from a single sample in a study. Only in-frame clones appear in the TCRdb table, and some are missing; sequencing was by immunoSEQ multiplex PCR. The sample has around 50,000 clones; 93% are singletons. Sequenced: PBMCs. These receptors originate from a man aged 40-49 years with rheumatoid arthritis.

The chain links TRBV4-3 to TRBJ1-2; D may be TRBD1 (5 bases). The V gene's germline CDR1 is LGHNA and CDR2 YSLEER. There are 14 residues in the CDR3. V shed 0 bases and J shed 8 bases, with 13 bases lying between them. The CDR3 nucleotides are TGCGCCAGCAGCCAAGATCGAGGGCAGGGAGGCTACACCTTC. Protein sequence: CASSQDRGQGGYTF.

This clone was counted a single time. The chain recombines TRBV9 with TRBJ1-1; D not certain. The CDR3 covers 15 residues. V gave up 0 bases and J gave up 2 bases, with 11 bases separating them. In germline, CDR1 is SGDLS, CDR2 YYNGEE. This CDR3 reads CASSVGIQRNTEAFF. The CDR3 region has the DNA TGTGCCAGCAGCGTAGGAATTCAGAGAAACACTGAAGCTTTCTTT.

The rearrangement joins TRBV6-6 to TRBJ2-7, with 9 nucleotides matching TRBD1. Trimming at V came to 8 bases and at J to 9 bases, leaving 8 bases not matched to a gene. Germline V CDR1 and CDR2: MNHNY, SVGAGI (reference sequence). This CDR3 region has 12 residues. CDR3 amino acids: CASGGQGRLQYF. CDR3 nucleotides: TGTGCCAGCGGCGGACAGGGGAGGTTGCAGTACTTC.

This sequence joins TRBV6-1 and TRBJ1-1; unclear D gene. CDR3 size: 11 residues. Trimming took off 3 bases at V and 4 bases at J, with 3 bases between the two ends. CDR1 and CDR2 from the germline V gene are MNHNS and SASEGT. The CDR3 DNA follows: TGTGCCAGCAGTGACCCCACTGAAGCTTTCTTT. Translating it yields CASSDPTEAFF.

The V call is TRBV5-1, the J call TRBJ1-4, with TRBD1 as a possible D gene (6 bases). Looked up from germline, CDR1 is SGHRS and CDR2 is YFSETQ. CDR3 size: 13 residues. V dropped 4 bases and J dropped 6 bases, with 10 bases sitting between them. In DNA form, the CDR3 reads TGCGCCAGCAGCCGGGGGGCATATGAAAAACTGTTTTTT. This encodes CASSRGAYEKLFF.

For the CDR3, the DNA is TGTGCCAGCAGTTACGTGGGGTCAGGGAAGCAGCCCCAGCATTTT. Translation: CASSYVGSGKQPQHF. V gene TRBV6-2 or TRBV6-3 combines with J gene TRBJ1-5; D might be TRBD1 (5 bases). V was clipped by 2 bases and J by 7 bases, with 15 bases between them. The V gene's germline CDR1 is MNHEY and CDR2 SVGEGT. The CDR3 runs to 15 residues.

The chain is built from TRBV30 and TRBJ2-7; unclear D gene. The germline gives CDR1 GTSNPN, CDR2 SVGIG (reference sequence). The CDR3 has 13 residues. The V gene lost 0 bases and the J gene lost 1 base, with 7 bases spanning the gap. The CDR3: CAWSVQSSYEQYF. DNA for the CDR3: TGTGCCTGGAGTGTACAGAGTTCCTACGAGCAGTACTTC.

The V call is TRBV28, the J call TRBJ2-2; D is possibly TRBD2 (6 bases). The CDR3 contains 15 residues. Trimming cost V 5 bases and J 7 bases, with 17 bases left between them. Germline CDR1 is MDHEN and CDR2 is SYDVKM. The CDR3 DNA sequence: TGTGCCAGCAGTGCGGGGACTTTCGCTTTCGGGGAGCTGTTTTTT. Its translation: CASSAGTFAFGELFF. The full variable domain, its missing parts supplied by reference TRBV28 and TRBJ2-2, is DVKVTQSSRYLVKRTGEKVFLECVQDMDHENMFWYRQDPGLGLRLIYFSYDVKMKEKGDIPEGYSVSREKKERFSLILESASTNQTSMYLCASSAGTFAFGELFFGEGSRLTVL.

The V and J genes are TRBV6-2 or TRBV6-3 and TRBJ1-5; D ambiguous. Germline loops: CDR1 MNHEY, CDR2 SVGEGT. The CDR3 consists of 16 residues. Trimming removed 0 bases at V and 4 bases at J, with 13 bases between. The CDR3 spells CASSYSTGFVNQPQHF. The CDR3 DNA reads as TGTGCCAGCAGTTACTCGACCGGGTTTGTGAATCAGCCCCAGCATTTT.

DNA of the CDR3: TGTGCCAGCAGCGTAGCGGGGGGGCTGGGGGAGACCCAGTACTTC. Translated: CASSVAGGLGETQYF. This chain uses TRBV9 with TRBJ2-5, with TRBD2 matching over 8 bases. The CDR3 totals 15 residues. Germline V CDR1 and CDR2: SGDLS, YYNGEE. J gave up 5 bases and V 0 bases, and 6 bases lay outside the gene matches.

The rearrangement links TRBV19 to TRBJ1-5, with TRBD1 matching 10 bases. Germline CDR1 is LNHDA and CDR2 is SQIVND (reference sequence). V shed 8 bases, J shed 7 bases, and the junction held 5 bases outside the gene matches. The CDR3 runs to 13 residues. DNA for the CDR3: TGTGCCAGTCGCGGACAGGGGGGGCAGCCCCAGCATTTT. Translation gives CASRGQGGQPQHF. The full variable domain, rest sourced from reference TRBV19 and TRBJ1-5, is DGGITQSPKYLFRKEGQNVTLSCEQNLNHDAMYWYRQDPGQGLRLIYYSQIVNDFQKGDIAEGYSVSREKKESFPLTVTSAQKNPTAFYLCASRGQGGQPQHFGDGTRLSIL.

The chain uses TRBV7-9 and TRBJ2-2; D unclear. V lost 3 bases and J 4 bases, leaving 0 bases between the germline ends. This CDR3 spans 11 amino acids. Per the germline V gene, CDR1 is SEHNR and CDR2 is FQNEAQ (reference sequence). CDR3 DNA sequence: TGTGCCAGCAGCTTCACCGGGGAGCTGTTTTTT. Protein product: CASSFTGELFF.

This chain connects TRBV14 to TRBJ2-7, with D uncertain. Trimming left V 0 bases short and J 2 bases short, with 11 bases between. Germline assignment: CDR1 SGHDN and CDR2 FVKESK. This CDR3 region has 15 residues. CDR3 sequence: CASSQEGTYPYEQYF. The DNA for the CDR3 is TGTGCCAGCAGCCAAGAGGGCACGTACCCCTACGAGCAGTACTTC.

CDR3 protein: CASSFGTTYGYTF. As DNA, the CDR3 is TGTGCCAGCAGTTTTGGGACAACCTACGGCTACACCTTC. This rearrangement joins TRBV12-3 or TRBV12-4 to TRBJ1-2; D perhaps matches TRBD1 (6 bases). V dropped 3 bases and J dropped 8 bases, with 13 bases sitting between them. The CDR3 length is 13 residues.

This chain links TRBV6-6 with TRBJ1-4, with D possibly TRBD1 on 5 matching bases. Deletions cut 5 bases from V and 8 bases from J, with 15 bases between. This CDR3 contains 14 residues. Per the germline V gene, CDR1 is MNHNY and CDR2 is SVGAGI (reference sequence). The CDR3 loop reads CASSNGIGGEKLFF. For the CDR3, the DNA is TGTGCCAGCAGTAATGGAATCGGGGGGGAAAAACTGTTTTTT.

The gene calls are TRBV6-5 and TRBJ1-6, with TRBD1 matching over 8 bases. There are 15 residues in the CDR3. The V and J ends lost 6 bases and 7 bases, in that order; junction bases with no gene match: 8. Germline V lookup: CDR1 MNHEY, CDR2 SVGAGI. DNA of the CDR3: TGTGCCAGCAGATCGTCCGACAGGGGAAATTCACCCCTCCACTTT. Protein product: CASRSSDRGNSPLHF.

The chain uses TRBV30 and TRBJ1-4; TRBD1 is a possible D gene (5 bases). CDR1 and CDR2 from the germline V gene are GTSNPN and SVGIG (reference sequence). The CDR3 has 16 residues. Trimming pared 3 bases from V and 4 bases from J, leaving 18 bases between. Here the CDR3 reads CAWSALLDSHNEKLFF. CDR3 nucleotide sequence: TGTGCCTGGAGCGCGCTTCTTGACAGTCATAATGAAAAACTGTTTTTT.

The CDR3 region is CASSLNGRPSMNTEAFF. Written as DNA, the CDR3 is TGTGCCAGCAGTTTAAATGGACGCCCCAGCATGAACACTGAAGCTTTCTTT. The gene calls are TRBV28 and TRBJ1-1; no clear D gene. The CDR3 covers 17 residues. V was trimmed by 2 bases and J by 0 bases, leaving 16 bases between them. Germline lookup yields CDR1 MDHEN and CDR2 SYDVKM.

V gene TRBV6-2 or TRBV6-3 combines with J gene TRBJ2-2; TRBD2 matches at 8 bases. Trimming took 0 bases from V and 6 from J; bases not matched to a gene: 9. CDR1 MNHEY and CDR2 SVGEGT come from the germline V gene. CDR3 length: 17 residues. CDR3 sequence reads: CASSYSRTSSFAGELFF. The CDR3 DNA follows: TGTGCCAGCAGTTACTCGAGGACTAGCAGTTTTGCCGGGGAGCTGTTTTTT.